This passage covers 20 T cell receptor beta chains from one sample sequenced in a study of OX40 agonist ivuxolimab in advanced cancers. Sequencing was performed with immunoSEQ multiplex PCR; in TCRdb, only in-frame clones are kept and a portion is missing. The sample includes some 76,000 clones, approximately 90% seen only once; the top ten take around 8%. The specimen was CD4+ or CD8+ T cells sorted from blood, collected in a trial of the OX40 agonist ivuxolimab. These receptors all come from an adult with an advanced solid tumor such as melanoma, head and neck, liver or kidney cancer.

The sample holds one count of this clone. This rearrangement joins TRBV14 to TRBJ2-4; D possibly corresponds to TRBD1 (6 bases). This CDR3 spans 17 amino acids. V gave up 0 bases and J gave up 1 base, with 13 bases separating them. CDR1 SGHDN and CDR2 FVKESK come from the germline V gene. CDR3 in DNA: TGTGCCAGCAGCCAAGATCCCCCAGGGGTGGCCAAAAACATTCAGTACTTC. Translating gives CASSQDPPGVAKNIQYF.

This chain connects TRBV19 to TRBJ2-2; D may match TRBD1 or TRBD2 (6 bases each). The V and J ends lost 3 bases and 3 bases respectively, with 11 bases between them. Per germline, CDR1 LNHDA and CDR2 SQIVND (reference sequence). The CDR3 extends over 15 amino acids. Written as DNA, the CDR3 is TGTGCCAGTAGTATTCGAGGGGGGTACACCGGGGAGCTGTTTTTT. Translating it yields CASSIRGGYTGELFF.

V is TRBV7-6 and J is TRBJ2-7; TRBD1 might be the D (6 bases). CDR3 length equals 15 residues. CDR1 is SGHVS and CDR2 is FNYEAQ in the germline V gene. V lost 6 bases and J 0 bases, leaving 15 bases between the germline ends. The DNA for the CDR3 is TGTGCCAGCAGGAAAGGGGGAACAAGCTCCTACGAGCAGTACTTC. Residues: CASRKGGTSSYEQYF.

The rearrangement joins TRBV7-8 to TRBJ2-3; 7 nucleotides match TRBD2. The J segment lost 4 bases and the V segment lost 2 bases, leaving 6 bases of the junction unmatched. The CDR3 is 15 residues long. Looked up from germline, CDR1 is SGHVS and CDR2 is FQNEAQ. CDR3 DNA sequence: TGTGCCAGCAGCTTATCGACTAGCCCATCAGATACGCAGTATTTT. Translation: CASSLSTSPSDTQYF.

The genes are TRBV10-3 and TRBJ2-6; the match to TRBD1 covers 7 bases. With 0 bases clipped from V and 0 bases from J, the junction kept 2 bases outside the gene matches. Germline loops: CDR1 ENHRY, CDR2 SYGVKD. The CDR3 spans 17 residues. The CDR3 region is CAISESGGSSGANVLTF. The CDR3 nucleotides are TGTGCCATCAGTGAGTCAGGGGGCAGCTCTGGGGCCAACGTCCTGACTTTC.

V is TRBV27 and J is TRBJ2-3, with TRBD2 identical over 11 bases. The V gene end was trimmed by 5 bases and the J gene end by 1 base; junction bases not matched to a gene: 11. Germline CDR1 reads MNHEY; CDR2 reads SMNVEV (reference sequence). This CDR3 region has 18 residues. CDR3 coding DNA: TGTGCCAGCAGTCCTGTCCCTATACTAGCGGGGGGCACAGATACGCAGTATTTT. It yields the protein CASSPVPILAGGTDTQYF.

The chain carries TRBV9 and TRBJ2-3, with D unresolved. The length of the CDR3 is 14 residues. CDR1 is SGDLS, CDR2 YYNGEE, per germline. The germline V and J ends were trimmed by 5 bases and 1 base, with 11 bases remaining between them. The CDR3 reads CASRIELRTDTQYF. CDR3 nucleotides: TGTGCCAGCAGGATAGAGTTACGCACAGATACGCAGTATTTT.

This clone was seen only once. The chain has TRBV5-6 and TRBJ1-1, with D possibly being TRBD1 (5 bases). The germline V gene encodes CDR1 SGHDT and CDR2 YYEEEE. This CDR3 has 14 amino acids. Trimming cost V 0 bases and J 1 base, with 7 bases left between them. The CDR3 DNA is TGTGCCAGCAGCTTGGTCAGGGCGAACACTGAAGCTTTCTTT. Translating gives CASSLVRANTEAFF.

V gene TRBV12-5 combines with J gene TRBJ1-1, with TRBD1 as a possible D gene (6 bases). Germline V CDR1 and CDR2: LGHNT, FRNRAP. The V end was cut by 1 base, the J end by 3 bases, with 12 bases between. CDR3 length: 15 amino acids. The CDR3 is CASGLAPQGDTEAFF. In nucleotides, the CDR3 is TGTGCTAGTGGTTTGGCCCCACAGGGCGACACTGAAGCTTTCTTT.

The chain couples TRBV7-9 to TRBJ2-7, with D uncertain. The CDR3 is made up of 12 amino acids. V gave up 1 base and J gave up 6 bases, with 7 bases separating them. Germline V CDR1 and CDR2: SEHNR, FQNEAQ (reference sequence). This CDR3 reads CASSLEGSEQYF. The CDR3 DNA is TGTGCCAGCAGCTTAGAGGGTTCCGAGCAGTACTTC. The variable domain in full, with the rest retrieved from reference TRBV7-9 and TRBJ2-7, is DTGVSQNPRHKITKRGQNVTFRCDPISEHNRLYWYRQTLGQGPEFLTYFQNEAQLEKSRLLSDRFSAERPKGSFSTLEIQRTEQGDSAMYLCASSLEGSEQYFGPGTRLTVT.

This chain joins TRBV5-6 and TRBJ1-1; D unresolved. Deletions cut 4 bases from V and 7 bases from J, with 11 bases between. CDR1 is SGHDT and CDR2 is YYEEEE in the germline V gene. There are 12 residues in the CDR3. DNA for the CDR3: TGTGCCAGCAGCCCCGTGGCGGGTGAAGCTTTCTTT. Translated: CASSPVAGEAFF.

This chain joins TRBV10-3 and TRBJ2-1, with TRBD2 matching over 9 bases. Per germline, CDR1 ENHRY and CDR2 SYGVKD. The CDR3 is made up of 13 amino acids. The trim removed 10 bases at V and 4 bases at J, leaving 5 bases unmatched. The CDR3 protein is CANSGGHYNEQFF. The CDR3 DNA reads TGTGCCAACAGCGGGGGGCATTACAATGAGCAGTTCTTC.

The chain carries TRBV5-8 and TRBJ1-1; D unclear. Trimming removed 1 base at V and 3 bases at J, with 10 bases between. The CDR3 has 14 residues. Germline loops: CDR1 SGHTS, CDR2 YDEGEE. CDR3 sequence: CASSLSQRYTEAFF. DNA of the CDR3: TGTGCCAGCAGCTTGTCCCAGCGTTACACTGAAGCTTTCTTT.

The CDR3, as DNA: TGTGCCAGCAGTTTAAACCCGAGCTATGGCTACACCTTC. Translation: CASSLNPSYGYTF. The rearrangement joins TRBV27 to TRBJ1-2; D not certain. CDR1 and CDR2 from the germline V gene are MNHEY and SMNVEV (reference sequence). The CDR3 contains 13 residues. Trimming removed 2 bases at V and 4 bases at J, with 8 bases between.

CDR3 in DNA: TGTGCCAGCAGCGTAAATAAACAGGGGGCGTCGTCCCCCGGGGAGCTGTTTTTT. Translating it yields CASSVNKQGASSPGELFF. The V gene is TRBV9, the J gene TRBJ2-2; 9 bases are shared with TRBD1. CDR1 and CDR2 from the germline V gene are SGDLS and YYNGEE. The CDR3 runs to 18 residues. V was clipped by 1 base and J by 6 bases; unmatched bases: 13.

J is TRBJ1-1 and V is TRBV27, with D unclear. V gave up 4 bases and J gave up 4 bases, with 10 bases separating them. Germline V gene data show CDR1 as MNHEY and CDR2 as SMNVEV (reference sequence). This CDR3 region has 13 residues. The CDR3 DNA is TGTGCCAGCAGTTACGGCGAGACCACTGAAGCTTTCTTT. Translation gives CASSYGETTEAFF.

V gene TRBV7-9 combines with J gene TRBJ2-5, with 9 bases aligning to TRBD2. The V segment lost 0 bases and the J segment 4 bases; nucleotides outside the gene matches: 6. The CDR3 runs 16 residues. The germline V gene has CDR1 SEHNR and CDR2 FQNEAQ (reference sequence). The CDR3 sequence is CASSLAGGGASETQYF. CDR3 sequence (DNA): TGTGCCAGCAGCTTAGCTGGCGGGGGGGCCTCAGAGACCCAGTACTTC.

The J gene is TRBJ1-2, the V gene TRBV7-9, with D unclear. V was cut by 1 base and J by 2 bases, with 11 bases left in between. Looked up from germline, CDR1 is SEHNR and CDR2 is FQNEAQ (reference sequence). The CDR3 consists of 15 residues. CDR3 DNA sequence: TGTGCCAGCAGCTTAGTGTTTCCCGCAAACTATGGCTACACCTTC. Translating gives CASSLVFPANYGYTF.

This clone was recorded once. The chain uses TRBV7-9 and TRBJ2-1; no reliable D call. The germline CDR1 and CDR2 sequences are SEHNR and FQNEAQ (reference sequence). This CDR3 is 12 amino acids long. V lost 4 bases to trimming and J lost 8 bases, with 9 bases between them. The CDR3 coding sequence is TGTGCCAGCAGCTCCCGTCATGATGAGCAGTTCTTC. Protein sequence: CASSSRHDEQFF.

This clone was counted once. This sequence joins TRBV11-2 and TRBJ1-6, with D possibly TRBD1 on 5 matching bases. Deletions cut 4 bases from V and 8 bases from J, with 9 bases between. This CDR3 contains 13 residues. Germline loops: CDR1 SGHAT, CDR2 FQNNGV. CDR3 residues: CASSSWGDSPLHF. For the CDR3, the DNA is TGTGCCAGCAGCTCCTGGGGGGATTCACCCCTCCACTTT.